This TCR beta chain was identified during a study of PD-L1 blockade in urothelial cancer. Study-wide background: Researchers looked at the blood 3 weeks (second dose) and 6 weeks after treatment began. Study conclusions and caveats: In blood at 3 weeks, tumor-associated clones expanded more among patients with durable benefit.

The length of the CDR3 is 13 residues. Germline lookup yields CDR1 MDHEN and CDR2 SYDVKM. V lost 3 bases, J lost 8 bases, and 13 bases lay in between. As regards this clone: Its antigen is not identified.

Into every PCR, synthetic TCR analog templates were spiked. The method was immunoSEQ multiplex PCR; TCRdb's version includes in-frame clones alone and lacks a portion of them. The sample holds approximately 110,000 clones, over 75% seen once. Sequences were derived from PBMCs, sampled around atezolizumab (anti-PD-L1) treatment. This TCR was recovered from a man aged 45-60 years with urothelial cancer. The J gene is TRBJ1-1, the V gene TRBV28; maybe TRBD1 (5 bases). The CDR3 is CASSFRGRGEAFF. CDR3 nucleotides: TGTGCCAGCAGTTTCCGGGGTCGGGGGGAAGCTTTCTTT.